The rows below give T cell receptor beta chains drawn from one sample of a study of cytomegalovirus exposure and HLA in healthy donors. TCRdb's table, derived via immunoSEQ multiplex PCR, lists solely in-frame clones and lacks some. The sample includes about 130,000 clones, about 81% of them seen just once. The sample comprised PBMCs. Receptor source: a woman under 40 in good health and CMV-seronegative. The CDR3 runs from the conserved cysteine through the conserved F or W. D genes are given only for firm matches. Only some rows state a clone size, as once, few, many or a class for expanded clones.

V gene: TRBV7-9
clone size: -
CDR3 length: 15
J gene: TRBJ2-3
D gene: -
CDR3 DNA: TGTGCCAGCAGCCCCCCGACAGGGAGGTTAGATACGCAGTATTTT
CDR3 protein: CASSPPTGRLDTQYF

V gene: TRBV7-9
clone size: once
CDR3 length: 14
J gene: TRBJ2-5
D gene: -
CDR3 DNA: TGTGCCAGCAGCCCTCTCTTGTACCAAGAGACCCAGTACTTC
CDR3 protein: CASSPLLYQETQYF

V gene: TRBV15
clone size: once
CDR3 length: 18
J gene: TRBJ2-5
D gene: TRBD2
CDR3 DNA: TGTGCCACCACCGGTCGTGGACTAGCGGGGGGCGGGGGAGAGACCCAGTACTTC
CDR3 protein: CATTGRGLAGGGGETQYF

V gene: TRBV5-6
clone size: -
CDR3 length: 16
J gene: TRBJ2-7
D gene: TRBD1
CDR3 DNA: TGTGCCAGCAGCCTCAAGAGGGGACAGGGGACCTACGAGCAGTACTTC
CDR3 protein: CASSLKRGQGTYEQYF

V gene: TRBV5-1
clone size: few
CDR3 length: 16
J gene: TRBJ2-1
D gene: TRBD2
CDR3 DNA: TGCGCCAGCAGCTTGTCCCTAGCGGGAGGGCCTGGTGAGCAGTTCTTC
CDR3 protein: CASSLSLAGGPGEQFF

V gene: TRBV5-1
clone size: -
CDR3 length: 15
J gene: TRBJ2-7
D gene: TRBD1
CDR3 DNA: TGCGCCAGCAGCTCTGACCCGGGACAGGGATACGAGCAGTACTTC
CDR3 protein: CASSSDPGQGYEQYF

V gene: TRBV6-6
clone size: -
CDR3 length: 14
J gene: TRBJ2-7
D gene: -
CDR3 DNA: TGTGCCAGCAGTTCCCCGACAGCGTCCTACGAGCAGTACTTC
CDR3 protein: CASSSPTASYEQYF

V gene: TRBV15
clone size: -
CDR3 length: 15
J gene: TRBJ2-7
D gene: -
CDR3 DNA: TGTGCCACCAGCAGAACTTGGGGGGATCCCTACGAGCAGTACTTC
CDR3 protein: CATSRTWGDPYEQYF

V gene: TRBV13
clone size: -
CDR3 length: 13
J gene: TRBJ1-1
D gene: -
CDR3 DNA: TGTGCCAGCAGCCCCCAAGGGGTGGGTGAAGCTTTCTTT
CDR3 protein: CASSPQGVGEAFF

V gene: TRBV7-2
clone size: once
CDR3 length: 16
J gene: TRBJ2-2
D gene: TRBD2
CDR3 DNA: TGTGCCAGCAGCCTAACTAGCGGGGCTAACACCGGGGAGCTGTTTTTT
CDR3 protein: CASSLTSGANTGELFF

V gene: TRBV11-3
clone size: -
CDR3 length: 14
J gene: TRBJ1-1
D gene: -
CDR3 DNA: TGTGCCAGCAGCTTAAACAACCGCGGGGGGGAAGCTTTCTTT
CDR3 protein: CASSLNNRGGEAFF

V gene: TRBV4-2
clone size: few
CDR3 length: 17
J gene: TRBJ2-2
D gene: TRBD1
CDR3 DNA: TGTGCCAGCAGCCACGCCACCGGGACAGGGTCTGTCGGGGAGCTGTTTTTT
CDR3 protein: CASSHATGTGSVGELFF

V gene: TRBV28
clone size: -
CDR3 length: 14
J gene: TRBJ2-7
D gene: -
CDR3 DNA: TGTGCCAGCAGTCCCCAGGGCTCTACCTACGAGCAGTACTTC
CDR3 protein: CASSPQGSTYEQYF